The TCR beta chain under discussion was sequenced for a study of T cell responses to AZD1222 COVID-19 vaccine. The repertoire was sequenced with immunoSEQ multiplex PCR; TCRdb's copy has only in-frame clones and lacks some. Here the sample spans 100,000 to 150,000 clones, around 86% being singletons. Germline lookup yields CDR1 SGHVS and CDR2 FQNEAQ. The CDR3 is 14 residues long. V lost 5 bases, J lost 4 bases, and 12 bases lay in between. This TCR was recovered from an adult in good health. The chain has TRBV7-8 and TRBJ2-4; D possibly corresponds to TRBD1 (5 bases). The sample in question was peripheral blood, obtained on day 0 of AZD1222 vaccination. The CDR3 sequence: CASSATGVKNIQYF. The CDR3 bases are TGTGCCAGCAGCGCAACAGGAGTTAAAAACATTCAGTACTTC. The variable domain in full, completed from reference TRBV7-8 and TRBJ2-4, reads GAGVSQSPRYKVAKRGQDVALRCDPISGHVSLFWYQQALGQGPEFLTYFQNEAQLDKSGLPSDRFFAERPEGSVSTLKIQRTQQEDSAVYLCASSATGVKNIQYFGAGTRLSVL.